Each of the 20 T cell receptor beta chains below was sequenced from the same sample in a study of CD8 T cells in ankylosing spondylitis. TCRdb passed the 5' RACE reads through MiXCR, listing each CDR3 protein once. The sample has about 250,000 distinct CDR3 sequences, roughly a quarter seen once. The material sequenced was blood, either unsorted or a sorted T cell fraction (not recorded which). All receptors derive from a male donor with ankylosing spondylitis or in good health (not recorded which).

The count of this clonotype is one. The J gene is TRBJ1-1, the V gene TRBV15; D is unclear. This CDR3 is 13 amino acids long. Germline V gene lookup returns CDR1 LNHNV and CDR2 YYDKDF (reference sequence). V was pared by 1 base and J by 5 bases, with 8 bases between. The CDR3 DNA follows: TGTGCCACCAGCAGAGTTCTTGAGACTGAAGCTTTCTTT. It codes for CATSRVLETEAFF.

The V call is TRBV5-4, the J call TRBJ2-7; perhaps TRBD1 as D (6 bases). V was trimmed by 0 bases and J by 7 bases, leaving 17 bases between them. The CDR3 spans 15 residues. Germline V gene data show CDR1 as SGHNT and CDR2 as YYREEE (reference sequence). CDR3 amino acids: CASSLDAQGIGEQYF. As DNA, the CDR3 is TGTGCCAGCAGCTTGGACGCCCAGGGGATAGGTGAGCAGTACTTC.

This clonotype was observed at least ten times. The chain employs TRBV7-2 and TRBJ1-2, with TRBD1 matching 9 bases. With 2 bases clipped from V and 3 bases from J, the junction kept 7 bases outside the gene matches. This CDR3 is 16 amino acids long. The germline gives CDR1 SGHTA, CDR2 FQGNSA. The CDR3 nucleotides are TGTGCCAGCAGCTTATGGGGGACAGGGAGCTACTATGGCTACACCTTC. Encoded protein: CASSLWGTGSYYGYTF.

This clonotype was recorded many times. An end of the junction differs from the germline gene, which may be a read error. The chain is built from TRBV4-2 and TRBJ2-1; 11 positions match TRBD2. Germline assignment: CDR1 LGHNA and CDR2 YNFKEQ. The CDR3 extends over 14 amino acids. The CDR3 reads CASSQEGVAGGVSF. CDR3 bases: TGTGCCAGCAGCCAAGAGGGCGTAGCGGGGGGGGTATCCTTC.

This clonotype showed up many times. The chain carries TRBV9 and TRBJ2-5; 8 bases are shared with TRBD2. Germline V lookup: CDR1 SGDLS, CDR2 YYNGEE. Germline trimming cut 3 bases from V and 0 bases from J; bases unmatched to any gene: 4. This CDR3 has 15 amino acids. The DNA of the CDR3 is TGTGCCAGCAGCGCAACTAGCGGCTACCAAGAGACCCAGTACTTC. This gives the protein CASSATSGYQETQYF. The entire variable domain, with the rest obtained from reference TRBV9 and TRBJ2-5, is as follows: DSGVTQTPKHLITATGQRVTLRCSPRSGDLSVYWYQQSLDQGLQFLIQYYNGEERAKGNILERFSAQQFPDLHSELNLSSLELGDSALYFCASSATSGYQETQYFGPGTRLLVL.

There are many counts of this clonotype. The chain employs TRBV11-2 and TRBJ2-3; 7 bases agree with TRBD1. The CDR3 consists of 16 residues. With V trimmed by 5 bases and J by 0 bases, 8 bases remained unmatched. Germline V lookup: CDR1 SGHAT, CDR2 FQNNGV. The CDR3 nucleotides read TGTGCCAGCAGCAAGACAGGGCTTACTAGCACAGATACGCAGTATTTT. It yields the protein CASSKTGLTSTDTQYF.

This clonotype was seen ten or more times. The gene calls are TRBV7-2 and TRBJ1-6, with 8 positions matching TRBD1. The CDR3 consists of 17 residues. Trimming at V came to 3 bases and at J to 0 bases, leaving 4 bases not matched to a gene. CDR1 is SGHTA, CDR2 FQGNSA, per germline. CDR3 region: CASSLDRASSYNSPLHF. The CDR3 nucleotides read TGTGCCAGCAGCTTGGACAGGGCGAGCTCCTATAATTCACCCCTCCACTTT.

This clonotype was counted a few times. This sequence joins TRBV6-2 or TRBV6-3 and TRBJ2-5; no clear D. The CDR3 consists of 14 residues. Trimming left V 5 bases short and J 4 bases short, with 14 bases between. In germline, CDR1 is MNHEY, CDR2 SVGEGT. The CDR3 spells CASSTEPWGETQYF. The DNA for the CDR3 is TGTGCCAGCAGTACCGAGCCTTGGGGAGAGACCCAGTACTTC.

This clonotype was counted only a few times. The rearrangement links TRBV2 to TRBJ1-6; tentatively, D is TRBD1 (6 bases). V was cut by 4 bases and J by 4 bases, with 14 bases left in between. This CDR3 has 16 amino acids. Germline V gene sequence: CDR1 SNHLY, CDR2 FYNNEI. CDR3 bases: TGTGCCAGCAGTGGCTCAGGGGATTGGTATAATTCACCCCTCCACTTT. It yields the protein CASSGSGDWYNSPLHF.

In this sample, this clonotype turned up many times. This chain connects TRBV12-3 or TRBV12-4 to TRBJ2-5; 10 bases fit TRBD2. There are 15 residues in the CDR3. V lost 5 bases and J lost 4; bases outside the gene matches: 7. CDR3 sequence reads: CASSDERGGIETQYF. The DNA of the CDR3 is TGTGCCAGCAGTGATGAGCGGGGGGGTATAGAGACCCAGTACTTC.

The chain has TRBV29-1 and TRBJ1-1; TRBD1 might be the D (6 bases). V lost 5 bases to trimming and J lost 4 bases, with 11 bases between them. The CDR3 has 12 residues. Germline CDR1 is SQVTM and CDR2 is ANQGSEA. The CDR3 nucleotides read TGCAGCGTTCAAGGGGGGTTCACTGAAGCTTTCTTT. Its translation: CSVQGGFTEAFF.

The sample holds many counts of this clonotype. The rearrangement uses TRBV7-2 and TRBJ1-2; perhaps TRBD1 as D (5 bases). Germline values: CDR1 SGHTA, CDR2 FQGNSA. CDR3 length equals 13 residues. Trimming removed 5 bases from V and 0 bases from J, with 7 bases in between. CDR3 sequence (DNA): TGTGCCAGCAGCCCGGGACCTAACTATGGCTACACCTTC. It yields the protein CASSPGPNYGYTF.

The chain has TRBV20-1 and TRBJ2-7; 7 nucleotides line up with TRBD1. CDR3 length equals 13 residues. V lost 6 bases and J lost 6; bases outside the gene matches: 11. Germline V gives CDR1 DFQATT, CDR2 SNEGSKA (reference sequence). CDR3 in DNA: TGCAGTGCCAGTCGGGACAGCATGGGCGAGCAGTACTTC. It specifies CSASRDSMGEQYF.

This clonotype showed up many times. This chain joins TRBV25-1 and TRBJ1-6; D gene uncertain. The CDR3 loop spans 13 amino acids. Trimming pared 3 bases from V and 8 bases from J, leaving 8 bases between. Germline V lookup: CDR1 MGHDK, CDR2 SYGVNS. CDR3 nucleotide sequence: TGTGCCAGCAGTGATTGGAGGTATTCACCCCTCCACTTT. Amino acid sequence: CASSDWRYSPLHF.

DNA for the CDR3: TGCGCCAGCAGCTTGTGGCAGTTCCTCACAGATACGCAGTATTTT. It is translated as CASSLWQFLTDTQYF. V and J are TRBV5-1 and TRBJ2-3, with no clear D. Germline CDR1 is SGHRS and CDR2 is YFSETQ. Trimming pared 1 base from V and 2 bases from J, leaving 11 bases between. This CDR3 is 15 amino acids long.

Remarks on this clonotype: Being one base from a much bigger clone, this may be a read error. The chain links TRBV10-3 to TRBJ2-7; weak D call: TRBD1 (8 bases). This CDR3 is built from 16 residues. Germline V gene sequence: CDR1 ENHRY, CDR2 SYGVKD. The CDR3 DNA reads TGTGCCATCAGGACCGGCTACAGGGGGGGCTCCTACGGGCAGTACTTC. It yields the protein CAIRTGYRGGSYGQYF.

This chain links TRBV12-3 or TRBV12-4 with TRBJ2-7, with D perhaps matching TRBD1 (6 bases). The CDR3 is made up of 14 amino acids. Trimming pared 5 bases from V and 3 bases from J, leaving 14 bases between. The CDR3 spells CASSTQGPYYEQYF. DNA of the CDR3: TGTGCCAGCAGTACACAGGGTCCCTACTACGAGCAGTACTTC.

This clonotype came up many times. The rearrangement joins TRBV10-1 to TRBJ2-3, with D possibly being TRBD1 (7 bases). CDR1 WNHNN and CDR2 SYGVQD come from the germline V gene (reference sequence). This CDR3 region has 15 residues. With 0 bases removed from V and 5 bases from J, the gap between germline ends came to 12 bases. The DNA for the CDR3 is TGCGCCAGCAGTGAGTCGGCAGGGGGGAAAGATACGCAGTATTTT. This codes for CASSESAGGKDTQYF.

The rearrangement joins TRBV20-1 to TRBJ2-7; 9 nucleotides line up with TRBD2. The CDR3 consists of 12 residues. In germline, CDR1 is DFQATT, CDR2 SNEGSKA (reference sequence). V lost 5 bases, J lost 4 bases, and 3 bases stayed unmatched. CDR3 protein: CSAVAGDYEQYF. The DNA of the CDR3 is TGCAGTGCTGTAGCGGGGGATTACGAGCAGTACTTC.

The chain couples TRBV12-3 or TRBV12-4 to TRBJ2-7; 11 nucleotides line up with TRBD2. Trimming removed 6 bases from V and 3 bases from J; junction bases left unmatched: 4. This CDR3 has 14 residues. This chain's CDR3 is CASRILAGGYEQYF. The CDR3 nucleotides are TGTGCCAGCAGAATCCTAGCGGGGGGCTACGAGCAGTACTTC.